This T cell receptor (beta chain) was documented in a study of OX40 agonist ivuxolimab in advanced cancers. Study-wide findings and caveats: Partial responders at 0.1-3.0 mg/kg showed near-lowest clonal expansion. Blood T cells, both CD4+ and CD8+, expanded clonally by week 6 at 0.1 to 3.0 mg/kg. In general, CD8+ T cells held more expanded clones than CD4+ did, on average.

The ends were cut back, 3 bases at V and 3 bases at J, with 8 bases in the middle. The length of the CDR3 is 14 residues. Germline V lookup: CDR1 MDHEN, CDR2 SYDVKM. Only in-frame clones appear in the TCRdb table, and some are missing; sequencing was by immunoSEQ multiplex PCR. The sample contains 60,000 to 85,000 clones, over 75% of which appear only once. There are a few counts of this clone. Antigen specificity is unknown. The V gene is TRBV28, the J gene TRBJ1-4, with a weak D call TRBD1 (5 bases). This specimen was CD4+ or CD8+ T cells sorted from blood, taken in a trial of the OX40 agonist ivuxolimab. This TCR was sampled from an adult with an advanced solid tumor such as melanoma, head and neck, liver or kidney cancer. The CDR3 coding sequence is TGTGCCAGCAGTTTCGGGGGATCTAATGAAAAACTGTTTTTT. Translation gives CASSFGGSNEKLFF.